This section outlines one T cell receptor beta chain sequence together with its context. Which antigen it targets is not known. Base qualities were left out, and no much larger clone turns up one base away. The data were obtained in a study of shared clonotypes between healthy human individuals (TCRdb year 2020). Some background on the complete study: The cohort included three men and a couple of women between 18 and 49 years of age. To increase sequencing depth and limit assay-specific biases, different laboratories used diverse techniques to prepare libraries and sequence TCR repertoires. For each donor, three plates each were used for CD4 naive and CD4 memory, two plates were used for CD8 naive, and one plate was used for CD8 memory. Each donor's leukapheresis produced roughly between about 0.85 and 10 billion PBMCs. The study deeply sequenced blood TCR repertoires of several healthy adults to estimate repertoire size and the extent of clonotype sharing between individuals. General conclusions and limits of the study: Only blood was sampled, and tissue TCR repertoires likely differ from those in blood. Larger estimated clonotype richness was generally found for naive subsets than for memory subsets. Pairwise subsampling led to the expectation that sequencing depth would affect the degree of clonotype sharing among donors. Clonotypes shared by all four sorted-subset donors showed higher generation probabilities than non-shared clonotypes. Incomplete sequencing was indicated by rarefaction of sorted-subset datasets, despite the large sequencing depth. Approximately 5% of naive CD4, 3.5% of naive CD8, approximately 2.2% of memory CD4, and approximately 0.39% of memory CD8 clonotypes were shared across a few donors. The genetic and exposure-history diversity represented was limited by the small number of donors.

The germline V gene specifies MGHRA as CDR1 and YSYEKL as CDR2. The V and J ends are trimmed by 4 bases and 16 bases, leaving 19 bases between them. The CDR3 has 13 amino acids, counting the end cysteine and phenylalanine. This entry keeps only the CDR3 DNA: 39 bases, framed from base 1. TCR CDR3 regions were amplified from genomic DNA by multiplex PCR using the deep immunoSEQ assay. Extracted genomic DNA from each cell subset was spread evenly across all wells of several immunoSEQ 96-well plates, with each plate serving as a replicate. Each replicate PCR for sorted subsets received around 200 ng genomic DNA, equal to tens of thousands of T cell genomes. The purified libraries were quantified using a Qubit 3.0 fluorometer, sized with a Bioanalyzer 2100, and then quantified again using the KAPA Library Quantification kit. Every immunoSEQ 96-well plate was sequenced on a dedicated single-read 150-cycle Illumina NextSeq 550 flow cell. Regarding the original processing steps: Because only junctional sequences without quality scores were contained in the immunoSEQ output, filtering matching that applied to full-length reads could not be performed. Sequences were annotated with PyIR, a Python wrapper for IgBLAST v1.9, and V/J genes and CDR3 were assigned using IMGT germline references. Reads were filtered out if the reads had weak V/J assignments (E-value above 1e-6), no CDR3, stop codons, out-of-frame junctions, or ambiguous translated residues. V3J clonotypes were defined by identical inferred V gene, J gene, and CDR3 amino acid sequence. Percentage overlap between repertoires was calculated by dividing the number of shared unique clonotypes by the size of the smaller repertoire. Richness of each repertoire was evaluated using RTK rarefaction, the Chao1 estimator, and Recon v2.1 estimates of unobserved clonotypes. Generation probabilities were computed with OLGA for all TCRbeta clonotypes obtained by the gDNA method from several donors. Entries here come from immuneACCESS through TCRdb and include only in-frame sequences with V and J called. Some clones fail to appear in such tables; in the studies checked, an unresolved V gene covers under half of the shortfall, and the cause of the remainder is unknown. The V and J calls and clone size were taken over from that table, and D and trimming were inferred from the DNA. Recorded for this sample are 1.5 million to 2.5 million clones; about 95% of them occurred a single time. The ten top clones hold 1% to 1.5% of the sample.

For the CD8 naive samples, CD45RO-negative cells were positively selected for CCR7, yielding a CD45RA+CCR7+ population from which TemRA cells were excluded. Donors were healthy HIV-negative adults with no recently reported acute infections or vaccinations. Every donor was a Caucasian adult living in Nashville, Tennessee, USA. After blood collection by leukapheresis, PBMCs were isolated using Ficoll-Histopaque density gradient centrifugation and then cryopreserved in the vapor phase of liquid nitrogen. Analytical flow cytometry was used to check the purity and quantity of every magnetically sorted T cell population. Genomic DNA was isolated from each sorted fraction and quantified by UV absorbance on a Nanodrop 2000c.

The source material was naive CD8+ T cells sorted from blood. The cell subset or site label for this specimen denotes: CD45RA+CCR7+. This clonotype was obtained from a man younger than 35 in good health. The sequence joins TRBV4-1 to TRBJ1-4, with TRBD1 as a weak D call on 5 bases. The CDR3 protein is CASSRTRTGEGFF. Here is the DNA: TGCGCCAGCAGCCGGACAAGGACGGGGGAAGGGTTTTTT.